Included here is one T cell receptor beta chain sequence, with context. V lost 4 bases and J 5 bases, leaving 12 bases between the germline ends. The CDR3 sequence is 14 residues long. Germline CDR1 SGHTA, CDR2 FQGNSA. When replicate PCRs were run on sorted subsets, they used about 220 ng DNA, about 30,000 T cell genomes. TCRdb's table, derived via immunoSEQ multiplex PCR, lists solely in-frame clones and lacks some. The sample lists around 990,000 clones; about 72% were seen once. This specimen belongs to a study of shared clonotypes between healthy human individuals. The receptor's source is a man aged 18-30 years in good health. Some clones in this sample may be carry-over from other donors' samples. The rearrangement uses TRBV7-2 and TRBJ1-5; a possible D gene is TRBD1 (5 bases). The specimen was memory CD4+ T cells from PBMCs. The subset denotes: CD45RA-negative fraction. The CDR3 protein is CASSSTTAYQPQHF. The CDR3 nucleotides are TGTGCCAGCAGCTCAACGACAGCTTATCAGCCCCAGCATTTT.